This T cell receptor (beta chain) appears in the sequencing data of a study of beta chain features in type 1 diabetes. Study-level results: Moderate but significant shortening of TCRB CDR3s was recorded in all four CD4+ subsets from Type 1 diabetes patients. HLA effects on TCRB rearrangement stayed unresolved here.

As every portion of the isolated RNA was reverse transcribed, the sequencing read expressed TCRB transcripts. Some clones are missing from TCRdb's copy, which holds only in-frame ones; the method was immunoSEQ multiplex PCR. The data hold 300,000 to 350,000 clones, with about a tenth observed a single time. V shed 4 bases and J 6 bases; nucleotides not matched to a gene: 6. Germline V gives CDR1 GTSNPN, CDR2 SVGIG (reference sequence). The CDR3 is made up of 15 amino acids. As regards this clone: Its antigen remains unknown.

The TCR originated in a man aged 25-45 years with type 1 diabetes. Material for sequencing was central memory CD4+ T cells from blood. The chain combines TRBV30 with TRBJ1-6, with 10 bases aligning to TRBD1. Here the CDR3 DNA reads TGTGCCTGGACCAGGGACAGGGGTTCTAATTCACCCCTCCACTTT. Protein sequence: CAWTRDRGSNSPLHF.